Listed here are 25 T cell receptor beta chains from one sample, sequenced in a study of T cells and Merkel cell carcinoma outcomes. Measured with immunoSEQ multiplex PCR; TCRdb has only the in-frame clones, and not every one. The sample lists 12,000 or so clones, 95% to 96% occurring once. The specimen sequenced was tumor tissue from Merkel cell carcinoma. Every receptor here comes from a human donor with Merkel cell carcinoma.

This clone was seen just once. The genes are TRBV10-3 and TRBJ2-6, with 8 nucleotides matching TRBD2. Germline CDR1 and CDR2: ENHRY and SYGVKD. The CDR3 covers 18 residues. After removal of 7 bases from V and 0 bases from J, the junction contained 11 bases not matched to a gene. The DNA of the CDR3 is TGTGCCATCAATGCGGGCCTGACTAGCGCCTCTGGGGCCAACGTCCTGACTTTC. This encodes CAINAGLTSASGANVLTF.

The genes are TRBV11-3 and TRBJ2-7; 8 nucleotides align to TRBD2. This CDR3 comprises 14 residues. V shed 7 bases and J 4 bases; nucleotides not matched to a gene: 9. Germline CDR1 is SGHNT and CDR2 is YENEEA. The CDR3 DNA follows: TGTGCCAGCACCCAGAACAGCGGGGGATACGAGCAGTACTTC. Encoded protein: CASTQNSGGYEQYF.

This chain's CDR3 is CASSLVGGASYGYTF. For the CDR3, the DNA is TGTGCCAGCAGCTTAGTAGGGGGCGCAAGTTATGGCTACACCTTC. The rearrangement links TRBV11-2 to TRBJ1-2; 7 bases agree with TRBD1. The germline CDR1 and CDR2 sequences are SGHAT and FQNNGV. V was clipped by 1 base and J by 5 bases; unmatched bases: 7. The CDR3 extends over 15 amino acids.

This chain joins TRBV30 and TRBJ1-2; 9 positions agree with TRBD1. The CDR3 has 16 residues. The V gene end was trimmed by 3 bases and the J gene end by 1 base; junction bases not matched to a gene: 9. Germline V gives CDR1 GTSNPN, CDR2 SVGIG (reference sequence). The CDR3 loop is CAWRRVGTGINYGYTF. DNA for the CDR3: TGTGCCTGGAGAAGGGTCGGGACAGGGATTAACTATGGCTACACCTTC.

The rearrangement joins TRBV30 to TRBJ2-5; D might be TRBD2 (5 bases). Germline V gene sequence: CDR1 GTSNPN, CDR2 SVGIG (reference sequence). Trimming left V 7 bases short and J 3 bases short, with 24 bases between. This CDR3 region has 16 residues. CDR3 DNA: TGTGCCTCTCAAAAAGGCCAGCGGCTTGTTAAAGAGACCCAGTACTTC. Translation gives CASQKGQRLVKETQYF.

The rearrangement links TRBV28 to TRBJ2-5; 9 bases match TRBD2. The J segment lost 5 bases and the V segment lost 6 bases, leaving 13 bases of the junction unmatched. Germline V gene lookup returns CDR1 MDHEN and CDR2 SYDVKM. CDR3 length: 16 amino acids. The CDR3 sequence is CASRPVGSGSWETQYF. The CDR3 bases are TGTGCCAGCAGACCGGTGGGTAGCGGGAGTTGGGAGACCCAGTACTTC.

CDR3 region: CASSLAGTAFF. The CDR3 DNA reads TGTGCCAGCAGCCTGGCAGGTACGGCTTTCTTT. The chain recombines TRBV5-6 with TRBJ1-1, with no clear D. Germline loops: CDR1 SGHDT, CDR2 YYEEEE. The CDR3 length is 11 residues. V dropped 4 bases and J dropped 11 bases, with 12 bases sitting between them.

The V gene is TRBV10-3, the J gene TRBJ2-1; D not resolved. Germline lookup yields CDR1 ENHRY and CDR2 SYGVKD. V was clipped by 6 bases and J by 3 bases, with 3 bases between them. The CDR3 runs to 11 residues. The CDR3, as DNA: TGTGCCATCAGCCTCTACAATGAGCAGTTCTTC. Translating gives CAISLYNEQFF.

The V and J genes are TRBV30 and TRBJ2-3, with D maybe TRBD2 (5 bases). The length of the CDR3 is 13 residues. Per the germline V gene, CDR1 is GTSNPN and CDR2 is SVGIG (reference sequence). Trimming pared 4 bases from V and 10 bases from J, leaving 18 bases between. The DNA for the CDR3 is TGTGCCTGGACCGAGGGTCCGACCCGTCCGCAGTATTTT. Translated, it gives CAWTEGPTRPQYF.

V is TRBV7-9 and J is TRBJ2-7; 8 bases agree with TRBD2. V shed 4 bases and J 3 bases; nucleotides not matched to a gene: 8. The CDR3 runs to 15 residues. Germline V gene data show CDR1 as SEHNR and CDR2 as FQNEAQ (reference sequence). CDR3 nucleotides: TGTGCCAGCAGCTCTCCGGGACTAGTTTACTACGAGCAGTACTTC. It specifies CASSSPGLVYYEQYF.

The chain carries TRBV5-1 and TRBJ2-3; D unclear. In germline, CDR1 is SGHRS, CDR2 YFSETQ. Trimming took 0 bases from V and 1 from J, leaving 3 bases between them. The CDR3 is made up of 13 amino acids. This chain's CDR3 is CASSLDGTDTQYF. CDR3 DNA: TGCGCCAGCAGCTTGGATGGCACAGATACGCAGTATTTT.

Of note for this clone: Since no conserved phenylalanine or tryptophan closes the CDR3, a read error is the likely cause. This chain links TRBV18 with TRBJ1-3; D unresolved. Germline V gene lookup returns CDR1 KGHSH and CDR2 LQKENI. The CDR3 has 17 residues. Trimming removed 0 bases at V and 0 bases at J, with 12 bases between. The CDR3 DNA sequence: TGTGCCAGCTCACCACCGCTCACTCCTGGCTCTGGAAACACCATATATGTT. Translating it yields CASSPPLTPGSGNTIYV.

This chain joins TRBV28 and TRBJ1-5, with TRBD1 as a possible D gene (5 bases). Trimming removed 5 bases at V and 1 base at J, with 9 bases between. CDR1 and CDR2 (germline): MDHEN, SYDVKM. The CDR3 is 14 residues long. The CDR3 bases are TGTGCCAGCAGTCACCGGGACAGCAATCAGCCCCAGCATTTT. Residues: CASSHRDSNQPQHF.

This clone has a single count. This sequence joins TRBV6-1 and TRBJ2-3; TRBD1 agrees at 9 bases. CDR1 and CDR2 (germline): MNHNS, SASEGT. This CDR3 comprises 15 residues. V was pared by 6 bases and J by 3 bases, with 7 bases of the junction left unmatched. In DNA, the CDR3 is TGTGCCAGCAGGGATCAGGGACAGGGAACAGATACGCAGTATTTT. Its translation is CASRDQGQGTDTQYF.

This chain connects TRBV7-6 to TRBJ2-5; 8 nucleotides line up with TRBD1. J was trimmed by 1 base and V by 1 base; bases with no gene match: 5. This CDR3 is 16 amino acids long. CDR1 is SGHVS and CDR2 is FNYEAQ in the germline V gene. CDR3 in DNA: TGTGCCAGCAGCTTAGTGGCCGGGACAGGCCAAGAGACCCAGTACTTC. It codes for CASSLVAGTGQETQYF.

The chain carries TRBV6-1 and TRBJ1-1, with unresolved D. The V gene's germline CDR1 is MNHNS and CDR2 SASEGT. V was trimmed by 5 bases and J by 8 bases, leaving 9 bases between them. This CDR3 has 11 residues. Written as DNA, the CDR3 is TGTGCCAGCAGTTTTTATCCCGAAGCTTTCTTT. Protein: CASSFYPEAFF.

This chain connects TRBV5-1 to TRBJ2-7; the match to TRBD2 covers 7 bases. V lost 4 bases and J lost 2; bases outside the gene matches: 9. The V gene's germline CDR1 is SGHRS and CDR2 YFSETQ. The CDR3 runs 15 residues. The CDR3, as DNA: TGCGCCAGCAGCAGGACTAGTGTGGGTCCCTACGAGCAGTACTTC. This translates into CASSRTSVGPYEQYF.

This chain joins TRBV2 and TRBJ1-1; possibly TRBD1 for D (5 bases). Trimming shortened V by 6 bases and J by 4 bases, and 12 bases separated the two germline ends. The CDR3 is 13 amino acids. The germline CDR1 and CDR2 sequences are SNHLY and FYNNEI. The CDR3, as DNA: TGTGCCAGCAGGCGAGACAGCGGCACTGAAGCTTTCTTT. Translation: CASRRDSGTEAFF.

V is TRBV11-1 and J is TRBJ2-1; 12 positions agree with TRBD1. CDR1 is SGHAT and CDR2 is FQDESV in the germline V gene (reference sequence). V shed 5 bases, J shed 8 bases, and the junction held 10 bases outside the gene matches. The CDR3 has 16 amino acids. CDR3 coding DNA: TGTGCCAGCAGCCTTCCCGGGACAGGGGGCGCGTATGAGCAGTTCTTC. It encodes CASSLPGTGGAYEQFF.

The chain joins TRBV7-2 to TRBJ1-4; D perhaps matches TRBD1 (5 bases). This CDR3 spans 14 amino acids. V was clipped by 5 bases and J by 3 bases, with 10 bases between them. Germline CDR1 SGHTA, CDR2 FQGNSA. The CDR3: CASSIGTANEKLFF. The CDR3 bases are TGTGCCAGCAGCATAGGGACGGCTAATGAAAAACTGTTTTTT.

The chain combines TRBV9 with TRBJ2-7, with TRBD1 matching 7 bases. This CDR3 region has 16 residues. The germline gives CDR1 SGDLS, CDR2 YYNGEE. With 3 bases clipped from V and 2 bases from J, the junction kept 11 bases outside the gene matches. This CDR3 reads CASSALPGTATYEQYF. CDR3 sequence (DNA): TGTGCCAGCAGCGCACTCCCCGGGACAGCTACCTACGAGCAGTACTTC. The full variable domain, with the rest looked up from reference TRBV9 and TRBJ2-7, is DSGVTQTPKHLITATGQRVTLRCSPRSGDLSVYWYQQSLDQGLQFLIQYYNGEERAKGNILERFSAQQFPDLHSELNLSSLELGDSALYFCASSALPGTATYEQYFGPGTRLTVT.

V usage is TRBV27 and J usage is TRBJ1-4; 7 bases are shared with TRBD1. CDR3 size: 13 residues. V lost 10 bases to trimming and J lost 5 bases; unmatched junction nucleotides: 7. The V gene's germline CDR1 is MNHEY and CDR2 SMNVEV (reference sequence). CDR3 protein: CATRDSTNEKLFF. CDR3 DNA: TGTGCCACCCGGGACAGTACAAATGAAAAACTGTTTTTT.

This chain joins TRBV29-1 and TRBJ2-2, with 7 bases identical to TRBD2. J gave up 3 bases and V 6 bases, and 1 base lay outside the gene matches. This CDR3 contains 12 residues. Germline assignment: CDR1 SQVTM and CDR2 ANQGSEA. This CDR3 reads CSVGGYTGELFF. The CDR3 DNA reads as TGCAGCGTGGGGGGGTACACCGGGGAGCTGTTTTTT.

The J gene is TRBJ1-4, the V gene TRBV6-1; 10 bases align to TRBD1. The germline CDR1 and CDR2 sequences are MNHNS and SASEGT. The length of the CDR3 is 16 residues. V lost 2 bases and J lost 7; bases outside the gene matches: 7. The CDR3 protein is CASSENEGQGREKLFF. The DNA of the CDR3 is TGTGCCAGCAGTGAAAATGAGGGACAGGGGCGTGAAAAACTGTTTTTT.

This rearrangement joins TRBV18 to TRBJ2-7; TRBD1 is a possible D gene (6 bases). V shed 2 bases and J shed 9 bases, with 8 bases lying between them. Germline V lookup: CDR1 KGHSH, CDR2 LQKENI. The CDR3 has 11 residues. The CDR3 loop is CASSPEDRQYF. The CDR3 region has the DNA TGTGCCAGCTCACCAGAGGACAGGCAGTACTTC. The full variable domain, completed using reference TRBV18 and TRBJ2-7, is NAGVMQNPRHLVRRRGQEARLRCSPMKGHSHVYWYRQLPEEGLKFMVYLQKENIIDESGMPKERFSAEFPKEGPSILRIQQVVRGDSAAYFCASSPEDRQYFGPGTRLTVT.